Listed below are T cell receptor beta chains from one sample, sequenced in a study of graft-versus-host responses after intestinal transplantation. Generated by immunoSEQ multiplex PCR, the TCRdb table keeps only in-frame clones and is missing some. This repertoire shows more than 12,000 clones, 67% found once; its top ten account for approximately 10%. Here the sequenced sample was ileum tissue, taken almost 700 days after intestinal transplantation. Receptors were obtained from a human patient who received an intestinal transplant, so some T cells may come from the graft donor. Each CDR3 is given with its conserved first and last residue. The D gene is left open where the match is weak. Some rows mark clone size as missing; the rest say once, few, many or name a class of expanded clone.

TRBV9	TRBJ2-2	.	few	TGTGCCAGCAGCCTACGACCGAGTGGGCGCAACACCGGGGAGCTGTTTTTT	CASSLRPSGRNTGELFF
TRBV6-5	TRBJ1-1	.	.	TGTGCCAGCAGTCGGCTAGGTGCTGAAGCTTTCTTT	CASSRLGAEAFF
TRBV7-2	TRBJ1-3	.	once	TGTGCCAGCAGCTTACCCTCCTCTGGAAACACCATATATTTT	CASSLPSSGNTIYF
TRBV9	TRBJ1-6	TRBD1	.	TGTGCCAGCAGCGCCGGGACAGGGGCTGAATCACCCCTCCACTTT	CASSAGTGAESPLHF
TRBV5-1	TRBJ2-7	TRBD2	.	TGCGCCAGCAGCGTCGGGACTAAATACCCGGGGGAGCAGTACTTC	CASSVGTKYPGEQYF
TRBV6-6	TRBJ1-2	TRBD1	.	TGTGCCAGCAGTACCGGACAGGGTAGAGGGAACTATGGCTACACCTTC	CASSTGQGRGNYGYTF
TRBV11-3	TRBJ2-3	TRBD2	few	TGTGCCAGCAGCCCGCGACTAGCTGGCACAGATACGCAGTATTTT	CASSPRLAGTDTQYF
TRBV30	TRBJ1-2	.	.	TGTGCCTGGAGTTCGGGTTGGTATGGCTACACCTTC	CAWSSGWYGYTF
TRBV7-9	TRBJ2-2	.	few	TGTGCCAGCAGAATAGGGGACTTTATCACCGGGGAGCTGTTTTTT	CASRIGDFITGELFF
TRBV30	TRBJ1-2	.	once	TGTGCCTGGAGTGTGGAGGGGCGAGGAGGCTACACCTTC	CAWSVEGRGGYTF
TRBV5-5	TRBJ2-1	.	.	TGTGCCAGCAGCTTGATCCCTAGGGACACCGTACAGTTCTTC	CASSLIPRDTVQFF
TRBV14	TRBJ2-1	.	.	TGTGCCAGCAGCCTTGGCGGCTGGGGCAATCGGTACAATGAGCAGTTCTTC	CASSLGGWGNRYNEQFF
TRBV7-9	TRBJ2-7	.	once	TGTGCCAGCAGCTTAGCGGGGGGGCCGCACGAGCAGTACTTC	CASSLAGGPHEQYF
TRBV18	TRBJ1-1	.	.	TGTGCCAGCTCCGACCAGGCAGATTGGAACACTGAAGCTTTCTTT	CASSDQADWNTEAFF
TRBV18	TRBJ2-7	.	.	TGTGCCAGCTCACCACGAGACAGTCTCTCCTACGAGCAGTACTTC	CASSPRDSLSYEQYF
TRBV6-1	TRBJ2-7	TRBD1	few	TGTGCCAGCACCCTAGGGACAGGACCCTACGAGCAGTACTTC	CASTLGTGPYEQYF
TRBV2	TRBJ1-2	TRBD1	.	TGTGCCAGCAGCATGGGACAGGAATTCCCCTTCACCTTC	CASSMGQEFPFTF
TRBV5-4	TRBJ1-4	.	.	TGTGCCAGCAGCGAGGGGGGGACTGCTGAAAAACTGTTTTTT	CASSEGGTAEKLFF
TRBV6-4	TRBJ2-2	TRBD2	.	TGTGCCAGCAGTGAAGCGGGGGGGCCCGGGGAGCTGTTTTTT	CASSEAGGPGELFF
TRBV19	TRBJ1-5	TRBD1	few	TGTGCCAGTAGGGGAGGACAGGGGATAAGCAATCAGCCCCAGCATTTT	CASRGGQGISNQPQHF
TRBV7-2	TRBJ2-3	TRBD2	.	TGTGCCAGCAGCCCAGCGCTAGCGGGGGGTGTAACAGATACGCAGTATTTT	CASSPALAGGVTDTQYF
TRBV30	TRBJ1-5	TRBD1	.	TGTGCCTGGAGTCGTATTGGACAGGGAAGCAATCAGCCCCAGCATTTT	CAWSRIGQGSNQPQHF
TRBV2	TRBJ2-7	.	.	TGTGCCAGCAGCGCCTATAGCCTTGAGTACGAGCAGTACTTC	CASSAYSLEYEQYF
TRBV6-1	TRBJ1-2	TRBD1	.	TGTGCCAGCAGGATCGACAGGGGTGGGGGCTACACCTTC	CASRIDRGGGYTF
TRBV5-4	TRBJ2-7	TRBD1	.	TGTGCCAGCAGTTTGCCCGGGACAGGAACCTACGAGCAGTACTTC	CASSLPGTGTYEQYF
TRBV11-2	TRBJ1-2	.	.	TGTGCCAGCAGAAATGCACAGTATGGCTACACCTTC	CASRNAQYGYTF
TRBV2	TRBJ2-7	.	.	TGTGCCAGCAGTACCTCCGTGGGCAGGGCCCCCTACGAGCAGTACTTC	CASSTSVGRAPYEQYF
TRBV4-2	TRBJ2-2	TRBD2	.	TGTGCCAGCAGCCAACCTCTAGCGGGGGCCGGCCAAAGCGGGGAGCTGTTTTTT	CASSQPLAGAGQSGELFF
TRBV20-1	TRBJ2-7	.	.	TGCAGTGCTACCCACCAGGACGAGCAGTACTTC	CSATHQDEQYF
TRBV4-3	TRBJ1-3	.	.	TGCGCCAGCAGCCAAGGAACAGGGCTCTCTGGAAACACCATATATTTT	CASSQGTGLSGNTIYF
TRBV13	TRBJ1-1	TRBD1	.	TGTGCCAGCAGCCCGAATTACAGGGGGGAAGCTTTCTTT	CASSPNYRGEAFF
TRBV30	TRBJ1-1	.	.	TGTGCCTGGAGTCTGGGCTCTGAAGCTTTCTTT	CAWSLGSEAFF
TRBV30	TRBJ2-7	TRBD1	.	TGTGCCTGGAGTGCCGGGACAGGGTCCTACGAGCAGTACTTC	CAWSAGTGSYEQYF
TRBV7-2	TRBJ1-2	TRBD1	.	TGTGCCAGCAGCCCACAGGGGAGGTATGCTAACTATGGCTACACCTTC	CASSPQGRYANYGYTF
TRBV7-9	TRBJ1-5	.	.	TGTGCCAGCAGCTTAGGGGCAGAACTTCAGCCCCAGCATTTT	CASSLGAELQPQHF
TRBV19	TRBJ1-1	.	.	TGTGCCAGTAGTATAGATCGGGGGTTGGACACTGAAGCTTTCTTT	CASSIDRGLDTEAFF